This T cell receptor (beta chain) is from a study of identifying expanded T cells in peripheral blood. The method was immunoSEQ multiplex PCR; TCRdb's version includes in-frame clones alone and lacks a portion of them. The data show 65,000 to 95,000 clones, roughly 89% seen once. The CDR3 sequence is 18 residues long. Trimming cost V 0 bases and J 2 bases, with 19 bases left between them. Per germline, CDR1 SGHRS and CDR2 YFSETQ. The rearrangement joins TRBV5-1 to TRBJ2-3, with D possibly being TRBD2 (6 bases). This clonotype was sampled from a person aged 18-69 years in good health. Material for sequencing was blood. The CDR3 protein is CASSLGRSASAITDTQYF. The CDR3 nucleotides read TGCGCCAGCAGCTTGGGTCGCTCGGCTAGCGCAATCACAGATACGCAGTATTTT.